Each of the 6 T cell receptor beta chains below was sequenced from the same sample in a study of blood T cell repertoires in COVID-19. Clones were read by immunoSEQ multiplex PCR, and TCRdb kept only the in-frame ones, dropping some. The sample includes hundreds of thousands of clones, about 89% of them seen just once. The specimen sequenced was peripheral blood. The receptor source for this set is a woman aged 60-70 years with acute or convalescent COVID-19.

The chain carries TRBV9 and TRBJ2-7; tentative D call: TRBD1 (6 bases). CDR1 is SGDLS and CDR2 is YYNGEE in the germline V gene. This CDR3 comprises 16 residues. V was trimmed by 0 bases and J by 3 bases, leaving 16 bases between them. This CDR3 reads CASSVAPGQGSYEQYF. The CDR3 DNA reads as TGTGCCAGCAGCGTAGCTCCGGGGCAGGGGAGCTACGAGCAGTACTTC.

The rearrangement uses TRBV27 and TRBJ2-1; a weak D match, TRBD2 (5 bases). Trimming removed 2 bases from V and 0 bases from J, with 8 bases in between. CDR1 is MNHEY and CDR2 is SMNVEV in the germline V gene (reference sequence). The CDR3 contains 15 residues. DNA of the CDR3: TGTGCCAGCAGTTTAACGGGAAGCTCCTACAATGAGCAGTTCTTC. Translation gives CASSLTGSSYNEQFF.

This clone was detected a few times. The chain is built from TRBV7-9 and TRBJ1-1; a weak D match, TRBD1 (5 bases). V was shortened by 5 bases and J by 3 bases, with 10 bases between the two germline ends. In germline, CDR1 is SEHNR, CDR2 FQNEAQ (reference sequence). This CDR3 spans 13 amino acids. The CDR3 spells CASSQGSYTEAFF. Written as DNA, the CDR3 is TGTGCCAGCAGCCAGGGATCATACACTGAAGCTTTCTTT.

The rearrangement uses TRBV6-6 and TRBJ1-5, with 7 bases lining up with TRBD1. The CDR3 has 15 residues. V shed 6 bases, J shed 2 bases, and the junction held 7 bases outside the gene matches. Germline V gene data show CDR1 as MNHNY and CDR2 as SVGAGI (reference sequence). The CDR3 region is CASRYGQDGNQPQHF. CDR3 DNA sequence: TGTGCCAGCAGGTACGGACAGGACGGCAATCAGCCCCAGCATTTT.

In this sample, this clone turned up a few times. This chain uses TRBV5-1 with TRBJ1-5; 7 bases agree with TRBD1. The CDR3 consists of 15 residues. Germline trimming cut 4 bases from V and 0 bases from J; bases unmatched to any gene: 4. Germline CDR1 reads SGHRS; CDR2 reads YFSETQ. The CDR3: CASSEQGHSNQPQHF. CDR3 bases: TGCGCCAGCAGCGAACAGGGGCATAGCAATCAGCCCCAGCATTTT. The variable domain in full, completed from reference TRBV5-1 and TRBJ1-5, reads KAGVTQTPRYLIKTRGQQVTLSCSPISGHRSVSWYQQTPGQGLQFLFEYFSETQRNKGNFPGRFSGRQFSNSRSEMNVSTLELGDSALYLCASSEQGHSNQPQHFGDGTRLSIL.

The V gene is TRBV2, the J gene TRBJ1-1; D gene uncertain. The V end was cut by 6 bases, the J end by 11 bases, with 22 bases between. The V gene's germline CDR1 is SNHLY and CDR2 FYNNEI. CDR3 size: 14 residues. The CDR3 DNA follows: TGTGCCAGCAGCCCTCGTGGATTGTGGGGAGAGGCTTTCTTT. The encoded protein is CASSPRGLWGEAFF. Full variable domain (remainder filled in from reference TRBV2 and TRBJ1-1): EPEVTQTPSHQVTQMGQEVILRCVPISNHLYFYWYRQILGQKVEFLVSFYNNEISEKSEIFDDQFSVERPDGSNFTLKIRSTKLEDSAMYFCASSPRGLWGEAFFGQGTRLTVV.